This T cell receptor beta chain comes out of a study of T cells in Graves' hyperthyroidism and ophthalmopathy. About the research overall: Sampling of peripheral blood happened at initial diagnosis, prior to any treatment. The study's findings and limits: Most expanded thyroid clonotypes above 0.001 recurred in blood.

This CDR3 contains 14 residues. V was pared by 1 base and J by 5 bases, with 6 bases of the junction left unmatched. Looked up from germline, CDR1 is DFQATT and CDR2 is SNEGSKA (reference sequence). Points on this clonotype: The antigen is unknown.

Patients affected by ophthalmopathy presented a Clinical Activity Score of at least 3, a NOSPECS grade of at least 4, and disease duration below 3 months. The authors took PBMCs from 10 ml fresh peripheral blood. Amplification of TCR beta CDR3 regions was performed using RNA transcripts as template. An initial round of RT-PCR targeting the TCR CDR3 relied on the HTBI primer set. TCRdb fed the multiplex PCR reads into MiXCR, producing one record per CDR3 protein. There are some 550,000 distinct CDR3 sequences in the sample; about 16% occur only once, and roughly 3.5% lies in the top ten. The sequence was obtained from a woman in her forties with Graves' ophthalmopathy. V and J are TRBV20-1 and TRBJ2-5, with TRBD2 matching 8 bases. The source material was blood. The CDR3 is CSARAGGGTETQYF. The CDR3 bases are TGCAGTGCTAGAGCTGGCGGGGGGACGGAGACCCAGTACTTC.